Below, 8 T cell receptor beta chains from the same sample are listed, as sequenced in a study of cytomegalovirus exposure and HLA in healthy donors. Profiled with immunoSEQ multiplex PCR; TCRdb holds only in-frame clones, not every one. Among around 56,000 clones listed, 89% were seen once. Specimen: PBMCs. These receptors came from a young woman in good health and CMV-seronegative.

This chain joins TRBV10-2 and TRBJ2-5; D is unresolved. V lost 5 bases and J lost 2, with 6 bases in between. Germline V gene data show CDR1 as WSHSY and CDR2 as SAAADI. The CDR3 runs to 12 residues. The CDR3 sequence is CASSLSQETQYF. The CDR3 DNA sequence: TGCGCCAGCAGTCTATCACAAGAGACCCAGTACTTC.

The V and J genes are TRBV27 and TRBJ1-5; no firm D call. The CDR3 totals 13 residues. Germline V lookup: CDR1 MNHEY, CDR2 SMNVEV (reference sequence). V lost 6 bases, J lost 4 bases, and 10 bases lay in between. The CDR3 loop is CASSWGVNQPQHF. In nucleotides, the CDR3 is TGTGCCAGCAGCTGGGGAGTAAATCAGCCCCAGCATTTT.

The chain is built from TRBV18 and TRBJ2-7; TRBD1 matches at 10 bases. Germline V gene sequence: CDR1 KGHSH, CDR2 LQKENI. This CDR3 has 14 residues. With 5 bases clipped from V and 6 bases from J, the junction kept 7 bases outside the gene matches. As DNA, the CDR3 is TGTGCCAGCTCAACCACCGGGACAGGGGTCGAGCAGTACTTC. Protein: CASSTTGTGVEQYF.

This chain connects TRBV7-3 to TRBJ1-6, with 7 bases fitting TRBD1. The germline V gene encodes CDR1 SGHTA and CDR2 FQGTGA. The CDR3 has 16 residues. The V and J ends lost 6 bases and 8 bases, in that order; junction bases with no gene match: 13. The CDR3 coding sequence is TGTGCCAGCAGTTACCCCTTGACAGGGCCTCATTCACCCCTCCACTTT. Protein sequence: CASSYPLTGPHSPLHF.

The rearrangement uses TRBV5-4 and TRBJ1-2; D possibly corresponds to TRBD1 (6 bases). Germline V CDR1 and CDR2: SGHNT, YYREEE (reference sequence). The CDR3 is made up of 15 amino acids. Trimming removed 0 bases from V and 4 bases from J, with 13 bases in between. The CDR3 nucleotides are TGTGCCAGCAGCTTGGAGGGACAAACCTCCTATGGCTACACCTTC. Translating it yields CASSLEGQTSYGYTF.

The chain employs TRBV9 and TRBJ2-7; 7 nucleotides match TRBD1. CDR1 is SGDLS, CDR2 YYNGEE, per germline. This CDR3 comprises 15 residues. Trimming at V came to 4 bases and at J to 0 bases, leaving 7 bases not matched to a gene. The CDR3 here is CASSPAEGASYEQYF. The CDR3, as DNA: TGTGCCAGCAGCCCCGCAGAGGGGGCCTCCTACGAGCAGTACTTC.

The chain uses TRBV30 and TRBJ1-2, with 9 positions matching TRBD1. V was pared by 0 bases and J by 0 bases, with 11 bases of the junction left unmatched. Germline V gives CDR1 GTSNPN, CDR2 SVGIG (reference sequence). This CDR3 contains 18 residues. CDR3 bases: TGTGCCTGGAGTGTCGGAGTGGGACAGGGTAATTCTAACTATGGCTACACCTTC. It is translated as CAWSVGVGQGNSNYGYTF.

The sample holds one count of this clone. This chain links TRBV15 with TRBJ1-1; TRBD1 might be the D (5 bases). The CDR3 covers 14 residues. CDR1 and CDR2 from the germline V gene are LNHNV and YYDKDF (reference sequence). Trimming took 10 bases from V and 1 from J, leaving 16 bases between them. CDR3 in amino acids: CAISKGGTNTEAFF. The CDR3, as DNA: TGTGCCATATCCAAAGGAGGGACGAACACTGAAGCTTTCTTT.